The 26 T cell receptor beta chains listed next were all sequenced from one sample in a study of T cell repertoires in cytomegalovirus infection. These receptors have no known antigen. TCRdb fed the reads into MiXCR, producing one record per CDR3 protein. This sample has roughly 46,000 distinct CDR3 sequences, with 20% to 25% found just once. The sample consisted of PBMCs, sequenced either directly or after in vitro stimulation (not recorded which). These receptors all stem from a human donor in good health (CMV status not recorded). Some clones in this sample may be carry-over from other donors' samples.

The gene calls are TRBV4-3 and TRBJ2-1; 11 nucleotides line up with TRBD2. V dropped 4 bases and J dropped 9; count of bases not matched to a gene: 11. CDR1 is LGHNA, CDR2 YSLEER, per germline. This CDR3 is 16 amino acids long. CDR3 sequence: CASSLVAASGRLEQFF. The CDR3 DNA sequence: TGCGCCAGCAGCCTGGTAGCGGCTAGCGGGAGGCTTGAGCAGTTCTTC.

This clonotype was observed a few times. The V and J genes are TRBV11-2 and TRBJ2-3; TRBD2 matches 7 bases. The V gene's germline CDR1 is SGHAT and CDR2 FQNNGV. With 3 bases clipped from V and 7 bases from J, the junction kept 10 bases outside the gene matches. CDR3 length equals 15 residues. The CDR3 region has the DNA TGTGCCAGCAGCTTTGACCCGGGGCGGGGGAATACGCAGTATTTT. It yields the protein CASSFDPGRGNTQYF.

In its sample, this clonotype was seen many times. The chain employs TRBV7-2 and TRBJ2-7; the match to TRBD2 covers 11 bases. The ends lost 5 bases at V and 1 base at J; junction bases unmatched: 7. The CDR3 has 16 residues. Germline loops: CDR1 SGHTA, CDR2 FQGNSA. The CDR3 reads CASSVDSGRGSYEQYF. The CDR3 DNA follows: TGTGCCAGCAGCGTTGATAGCGGGAGGGGTTCCTACGAGCAGTACTTC.

The chain joins TRBV7-9 to TRBJ2-7; D gene uncertain. This CDR3 is built from 12 residues. Trimming left V 4 bases short and J 6 bases short, with 10 bases between. Germline V gene sequence: CDR1 SEHNR, CDR2 FQNEAQ (reference sequence). The CDR3 region is CASSYTHFEQYF. The CDR3, as DNA: TGTGCCAGCAGCTATACCCACTTCGAGCAGTACTTC.

This clonotype was seen at least ten times. The chain couples TRBV5-6 to TRBJ2-2; D is unclear. From germline, CDR1 is SGHDT and CDR2 YYEEEE. The CDR3 length is 13 residues. V gave up 7 bases and J gave up 1 base, with 8 bases separating them. The CDR3: CASSQMNTGELFF. CDR3 coding DNA: TGTGCCAGCTCACAGATGAACACCGGGGAGCTGTTTTTT.

This clonotype was seen only a few times. The chain has TRBV5-1 and TRBJ2-7; possibly TRBD2 for D (5 bases). This CDR3 spans 14 amino acids. Germline V gene data show CDR1 as SGHRS and CDR2 as YFSETQ. V gave up 2 bases and J gave up 2 bases, with 11 bases separating them. The CDR3 coding sequence is TGCGCCAGCAGCTTTGGAGGAGCCACCTACGAGCAGTACTTC. It translates to CASSFGGATYEQYF.

Many counts were recorded for this clonotype. The rearrangement uses TRBV2 and TRBJ2-3; 8 nucleotides match TRBD1. From germline, CDR1 is SNHLY and CDR2 FYNNEI. This CDR3 comprises 17 residues. The V gene end was trimmed by 6 bases and the J gene end by 4 bases; junction bases not matched to a gene: 15. The CDR3 DNA follows: TGTGCCAGCAGCCCCGACCTGGACAGGGTGGGTGCAGATACGCAGTATTTT. Its translation is CASSPDLDRVGADTQYF.

As regards this clonotype: The conserved final phenylalanine or tryptophan is absent from the CDR3, which likely points to a read error. The CDR3 DNA sequence: TGTGCCAGCAGCATGGGACAGACCTACGAGCAGTACTCC. Translating gives CASSMGQTYEQYS. This rearrangement joins TRBV7-2 to TRBJ2-7; 7 bases agree with TRBD1. This CDR3 is 13 amino acids long. The V gene's germline CDR1 is SGHTA and CDR2 FQGNSA. With V trimmed by 5 bases and J by 2 bases, 3 bases remained unmatched.

This clonotype was found a few times. This sequence joins TRBV5-5 and TRBJ2-2; a weak D match, TRBD1 (6 bases). V was pared by 4 bases and J by 1 base, with 14 bases between. The CDR3 runs 16 residues. The V gene's germline CDR1 is SGHKS and CDR2 YYEKEE (reference sequence). CDR3 region: CASSRIGQLNTGELFF. As DNA, the CDR3 is TGTGCCAGCAGCCGAATCGGACAGTTGAACACCGGGGAGCTGTTTTTT.

This clonotype was detected ten times or more. This chain's CDR3 is CASSLGYNEKLFF. The CDR3 nucleotides are TGTGCCAGCAGCTTAGGGTATAATGAAAAACTGTTTTTT. The chain links TRBV7-2 to TRBJ1-4; D uncertain. This CDR3 has 13 amino acids. The V gene's germline CDR1 is SGHTA and CDR2 FQGNSA. Trimming removed 1 base at V and 4 bases at J, with 4 bases between.

This clonotype appeared a single time. The V gene is TRBV9, the J gene TRBJ2-1; the match to TRBD2 covers 9 bases. The CDR3 loop spans 16 amino acids. V lost 3 bases and J lost 2; bases outside the gene matches: 6. Germline V lookup: CDR1 SGDLS, CDR2 YYNGEE. This CDR3 is CASSGSLAGTYNEQFF. DNA of the CDR3: TGTGCCAGCAGCGGGTCGCTAGCGGGGACCTACAATGAGCAGTTCTTC.

The V call is TRBV28, the J call TRBJ1-5, with D perhaps matching TRBD1 (6 bases). V lost 2 bases, J lost 5 bases, and 19 bases lay in between. The V gene's germline CDR1 is MDHEN and CDR2 SYDVKM. The CDR3 has 17 amino acids. The CDR3 reads CASSLRTASIYDQPQHF. CDR3 sequence (DNA): TGTGCCAGCAGTTTACGGACAGCCTCTATATACGATCAGCCCCAGCATTTT.

This clonotype was observed a handful of times. The chain has TRBV7-2 and TRBJ2-1; TRBD1 is a possible D gene (6 bases). The V end was cut by 2 bases, the J end by 9 bases, with 14 bases between. The CDR3 runs 14 residues. Germline CDR1 is SGHTA and CDR2 is FQGNSA. The CDR3 sequence: CASSLFLLGGEQFF. As DNA, the CDR3 is TGTGCCAGCAGCTTATTTCTTTTAGGGGGTGAGCAGTTCTTC.

The chain carries TRBV4-3 and TRBJ2-7; 8 nucleotides line up with TRBD2. Looked up from germline, CDR1 is LGHNA and CDR2 is YSLEER. CDR3 length: 16 amino acids. Unmatched junction bases numbered 15, after V lost 7 bases and J lost 4 bases. The CDR3 here is CASTPGGLAGFYEQYF. The CDR3 bases are TGCGCCAGCACCCCCGGGGGGTTAGCGGGGTTTTACGAGCAGTACTTC.

This clonotype was seen repeatedly, ten times or more. The CDR3 reads CASSSPTLTAANEKLFF. CDR3 nucleotides: TGTGCCAGCAGTTCTCCGACTTTGACGGCCGCTAATGAAAAACTGTTTTTT. V gene TRBV28 combines with J gene TRBJ1-4; no clear D. Germline V CDR1 and CDR2: MDHEN, SYDVKM. V lost 4 bases and J 3 bases, leaving 18 bases between the germline ends. There are 17 residues in the CDR3.

The chain employs TRBV27 and TRBJ2-1; 7 positions match TRBD1. Trimming removed 2 bases from V and 0 bases from J; junction bases left unmatched: 7. Germline V lookup: CDR1 MNHEY, CDR2 SMNVEV (reference sequence). The length of the CDR3 is 17 residues. CDR3 nucleotides: TGTGCCAGCAGTTTACGTCGGGGACAGAGCTCCTACAATGAGCAGTTCTTC. Encoded protein: CASSLRRGQSSYNEQFF.

The CDR3 sequence is CASSPRPGQGNYEQYF. CDR3 nucleotides: TGTGCCAGCAGCCCAAGGCCGGGACAGGGTAACTACGAGCAGTACTTC. V usage is TRBV7-8 and J usage is TRBJ2-7; 9 bases fit TRBD1. The CDR3 has 16 residues. Germline CDR1 SGHVS, CDR2 FQNEAQ. J lost 3 bases, V lost 5 bases, and 11 bases had no gene match.

This rearrangement joins TRBV7-2 to TRBJ1-2, with D perhaps TRBD1 (5 bases). Germline CDR1 and CDR2: SGHTA and FQGNSA. Trimming removed 1 base at V and 4 bases at J, with 16 bases between. The CDR3 is made up of 16 amino acids. The CDR3 region is CASSLGVQAQFYGYTF. CDR3 coding DNA: TGTGCCAGCAGCTTAGGTGTACAGGCCCAATTCTATGGCTACACCTTC. Together with reference TRBV7-2 and TRBJ1-2, the CDR3 gives the full variable domain: GAGVSQSPSNKVTEKGKDVELRCDPISGHTALYWYRQSLGQGLEFLIYFQGNSAPDKSGLPSDRFSAERTGGSVSTLTIQRTQQEDSAVYLCASSLGVQAQFYGYTFGSGTRLTVV.

This chain connects TRBV6-5 to TRBJ2-3; 12 bases map to TRBD2. In germline, CDR1 is MNHEY, CDR2 SVGAGI. The ends lost 4 bases at V and 2 bases at J; junction bases unmatched: 4. This CDR3 is built from 16 residues. DNA of the CDR3: TGTGCCAGCAGTTCCGGACTAGCGGGGCCCACAGATACGCAGTATTTT. It translates to CASSSGLAGPTDTQYF.

This clonotype showed up just a few times. The rearrangement joins TRBV12-3 or TRBV12-4 to TRBJ2-3; weak D call: TRBD2 (7 bases). The CDR3 is made up of 15 amino acids. Trimming took off 3 bases at V and 1 base at J, with 11 bases between the two ends. The CDR3 reads CASSFGGAGTDTQYF. In DNA, the CDR3 is TGTGCCAGCAGTTTTGGGGGGGCCGGCACAGATACGCAGTATTTT.

This clonotype was seen more than once but under ten times. The gene calls are TRBV7-8 and TRBJ1-5, with D maybe TRBD1 (6 bases). The V gene's germline CDR1 is SGHVS and CDR2 FQNEAQ. The CDR3 length is 16 residues. Trimming took off 3 bases at V and 3 bases at J, with 15 bases between the two ends. The CDR3 sequence is CASSFLDRSDNQPQHF. The CDR3 region has the DNA TGTGCCAGCAGCTTCCTAGACAGGTCGGACAATCAGCCCCAGCATTTT. Combining the CDR3 with reference TRBV7-8 and TRBJ1-5 gives the whole variable domain GAGVSQSPRYKVAKRGQDVALRCDPISGHVSLFWYQQALGQGPEFLTYFQNEAQLDKSGLPSDRFFAERPEGSVSTLKIQRTQQEDSAVYLCASSFLDRSDNQPQHFGDGTRLSIL.

This clonotype came up many times. The chain links TRBV12-3 or TRBV12-4 to TRBJ2-3, with D uncertain. V was pared by 4 bases and J by 0 bases, with 11 bases between. The length of the CDR3 is 15 residues. The CDR3 nucleotides are TGTGCCAGCAGTTCTAGGTTCACTAGCACAGATACGCAGTATTTT. Its protein is CASSSRFTSTDTQYF.

This chain links TRBV7-9 with TRBJ2-2; the D is unclear. Trimming stripped 6 bases from V and 5 bases from J, with 13 bases between. The CDR3 totals 14 residues. The germline V gene encodes CDR1 SEHNR and CDR2 FQNEAQ (reference sequence). This chain's CDR3 is CASRTTGSTGELFF. CDR3 nucleotide sequence: TGTGCCAGCAGAACAACCGGGTCAACCGGGGAGCTGTTTTTT.

This clonotype has just a few counts. This rearrangement joins TRBV4-1 to TRBJ1-1, with TRBD1 matching over 7 bases. Germline CDR1 MGHRA, CDR2 YSYEKL. The CDR3 loop spans 13 amino acids. Trimming took 1 base from V and 11 from J; bases not matched to a gene: 7. The DNA of the CDR3 is TGCGCCAGCAGCCAAGCCGTACAGGGGCGGGCTTTCTTT. It encodes CASSQAVQGRAFF.

The V gene is TRBV2, the J gene TRBJ2-1; 9 bases fit TRBD2. The germline V gene has CDR1 SNHLY and CDR2 FYNNEI. V was clipped by 3 bases and J by 9 bases; unmatched bases: 9. This CDR3 is built from 15 residues. CDR3 protein: CASSDRREGGVEQFF. In nucleotides, the CDR3 is TGTGCCAGCAGTGATAGGCGGGAGGGAGGGGTTGAGCAGTTCTTC.

There are many counts of this clonotype. In DNA form, the CDR3 reads TGTGCCAGCAGCTTAGCTGCAGGGGAGCAGTACTTC. Protein product: CASSLAAGEQYF. The chain has TRBV7-9 and TRBJ2-7, with D tentatively TRBD1 (5 bases). This CDR3 region has 12 residues. V lost 0 bases and J lost 7, with 7 bases in between. The germline CDR1 and CDR2 sequences are SEHNR and FQNEAQ (reference sequence).